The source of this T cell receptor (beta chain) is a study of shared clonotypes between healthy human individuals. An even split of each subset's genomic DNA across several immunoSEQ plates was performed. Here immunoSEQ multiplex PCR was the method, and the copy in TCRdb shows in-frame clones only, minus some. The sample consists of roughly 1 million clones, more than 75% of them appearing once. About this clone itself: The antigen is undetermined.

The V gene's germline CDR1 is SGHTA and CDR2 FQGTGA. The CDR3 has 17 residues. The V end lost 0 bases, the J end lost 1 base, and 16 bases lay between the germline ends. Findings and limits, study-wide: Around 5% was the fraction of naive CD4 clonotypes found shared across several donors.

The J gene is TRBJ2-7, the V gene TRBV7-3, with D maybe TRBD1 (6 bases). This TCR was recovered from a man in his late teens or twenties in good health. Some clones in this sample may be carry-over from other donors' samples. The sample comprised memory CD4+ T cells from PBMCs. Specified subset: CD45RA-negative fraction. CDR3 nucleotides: TGTGCCAGCAGCTTAACAGGGGACACCCGACCGTCCTACGAGCAGTACTTC. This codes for CASSLTGDTRPSYEQYF.